This T cell receptor (beta chain) was sequenced in a study of cytotoxic CD8 clonotypes in ibrutinib-treated CLL. Across the whole study: Response samples followed a median 12 months of treatment, range 6 to 36. When averaged across all of the samples, the counts came to 200,000 to 300,000 productive templates and more than 85,000 productive rearrangements. The study, taken as a whole, reports: Stable or contracted on treatment, public clonotypes were also uncommon.

Comment on this clone: Its antigen is still unknown.

Generated by immunoSEQ multiplex PCR, the TCRdb table keeps only in-frame clones and is missing some. The sample records some 92,000 clones, roughly three quarters being singletons. PBMCs were cryopreserved, and 1.5 to 2.5 micrograms of genomic DNA from them went into TCR beta libraries. The CDR3 runs to 15 residues. Per germline, CDR1 WNHNN and CDR2 SYGVQD (reference sequence). Trimming took 4 bases from V and 2 from J; bases not matched to a gene: 7. The origin of this receptor is a human donor with chronic lymphocytic leukemia. The material was PBMCs, obtained after 24 months of ibrutinib treatment. The V call is TRBV10-1, the J call TRBJ2-5, with 7 bases matching TRBD1. The CDR3 protein is CASSGSRDRQETQYF. CDR3 in DNA: TGCGCCAGCAGTGGGAGCCGGGACAGACAAGAGACCCAGTACTTC.